Listed below are T cell receptor beta chains from one sample, sequenced in a study of early T cells in non-severe SARS-CoV-2 infection. TCRdb processed the 5' RACE reads anew with MiXCR; each CDR3 protein has one entry. This sample carries about 80,000 distinct CDR3 sequences, less than 15% of them seen once, and the ten largest clones take about a sixth. This sample comprised whole blood, obtained at baseline. The receptors here all came from an adult who was a healthcare worker with PCR-confirmed SARS-CoV-2 infection or an uninfected control (not recorded which). The donor label of this sample is uncertain. The CDR3 runs from the conserved cysteine through the conserved F or W.

CDR3 | J | V
CASSQIAGGPLEQYF | TRBJ2-7 | TRBV3-1
CIRQTTLRNEQFF | TRBJ2-1 | TRBV29-1
CASSYRQPDTEAFF | TRBJ1-1 | TRBV12-3/TRBV12-4
CASSLSGGADEQFF | TRBJ2-1 | TRBV12-3/TRBV12-4
CASSAGTVYSYGYTF | TRBJ1-2 | TRBV12-3/TRBV12-4
CASSLARQGETQYF | TRBJ2-5 | TRBV7-9
CASSPETGAYQPQHF | TRBJ1-5 | TRBV18
CASSPRVADYGYTF | TRBJ1-2 | TRBV27
CASSPGTSVYNEQFF | TRBJ2-1 | TRBV18
CSVSPGTGDYGYTF | TRBJ1-2 | TRBV29-1
CASSVALAGGSQETQYF | TRBJ2-5 | TRBV9
CSVEGEGPMNTEAFF | TRBJ1-1 | TRBV29-1
CASSPLDRENTEAFF | TRBJ1-1 | TRBV6-5
CASSSGENIQYF | TRBJ2-4 | TRBV5-6
CASSLARDTEAFF | TRBJ1-1 | TRBV11-3
CASVRIRGRKFVNIQYF | TRBJ2-4 | TRBV9
CASSDSGRAADTQYF | TRBJ2-3 | TRBV7-3
CASRVTMSDPSYEQYF | TRBJ2-7 | TRBV4-2
CASSTSGVGYGYTF | TRBJ1-2 | TRBV19
CASSEGTSGYHSYEQYF | TRBJ2-7 | TRBV13
CASMAMGALSGETQYF | TRBJ2-3 | TRBV3-1
CAISENGYEQYF | TRBJ2-7 | TRBV10-3
CASRPDAPDTQYF | TRBJ2-3 | TRBV5-1
CSVHSGANVLTF | TRBJ2-6 | TRBV29-1
CATSDFRLEGQGPTGELFF | TRBJ2-2 | TRBV24-1
CASGSGSSYEQYF | TRBJ2-7 | TRBV7-8